These 32 T cell receptor beta chains were sequenced from one sample in a study of T-cell memory formation after mild COVID-19. Via MiXCR, TCRdb re-called the 5' RACE reads, giving one row per CDR3 protein. The sample includes roughly 510,000 distinct CDR3 sequences, 15% to 20% of them seen just once. Source material: PBMCs or a T cell subset sorted from them (not recorded which). Receptor source: an adult woman who had mild COVID-19 (a few samples of this study predate the infection). Cell type and time point are not known.

The V and J genes are TRBV10-3 and TRBJ2-7, with 15 bases that match TRBD2. The trim removed 11 bases at V and 1 base at J, leaving 3 bases unmatched. The CDR3 totals 14 residues. CDR1 is ENHRY, CDR2 SYGVKD, per germline. The CDR3 here is CAAGLAGGSYEQYF. The CDR3 DNA reads TGTGCCGCGGGACTAGCGGGAGGTTCCTACGAGCAGTACTTC.

This clonotype has a handful of counts. The rearrangement uses TRBV6-2 or TRBV6-3 and TRBJ1-6; D remains unclear. The CDR3 contains 15 residues. The germline gives CDR1 MNHEY, CDR2 SVGEGT. Trimming left V 2 bases short and J 6 bases short, with 11 bases between. CDR3 coding DNA: TGTGCCAGCAGTTACCGGACGGCCCCTAATTCACCCCTCCACTTT. Its translation is CASSYRTAPNSPLHF.

In this sample, this clonotype turned up a few times. V gene TRBV6-5 combines with J gene TRBJ2-2; the match to TRBD1 covers 10 bases. The germline V gene encodes CDR1 MNHEY and CDR2 SVGAGI. V shed 6 bases and J 6 bases; nucleotides not matched to a gene: 7. The CDR3 covers 15 residues. CDR3 bases: TGTGCCAGCAGACCTGACAGGGGGCTATCCGGGGAGCTGTTTTTT. Amino acids: CASRPDRGLSGELFF.

This clonotype was detected ten times or more. A read error may account for a junction end that differs from germline. The J gene is TRBJ2-7, the V gene TRBV7-9; 10 nucleotides match TRBD2. The CDR3 runs to 21 residues. Germline V gene lookup returns CDR1 SEHNR and CDR2 FQNEAQ (reference sequence). Here the CDR3 reads CASSLAGVGGSRAPTFYEQYF. CDR3 DNA: TGTGCCAGCAGCCTAGCGGGGGTAGGAGGTTCCAGGGCACCAACTTTCTACGAGCAGTACTTC.

This clonotype was seen only a few times. V and J are TRBV6-6 and TRBJ1-1, with 8 positions matching TRBD1. V shed 5 bases and J 2 bases; nucleotides not matched to a gene: 7. CDR1 MNHNY and CDR2 SVGAGI come from the germline V gene (reference sequence). The CDR3 consists of 15 residues. CDR3 nucleotide sequence: TGTGCCAGCAGTCCCCAAGGACAGGGCAACACTGAAGCTTTCTTT. Protein product: CASSPQGQGNTEAFF.

This clonotype has a handful of counts. The genes are TRBV11-2 and TRBJ1-1; no reliable D call. The CDR3 spans 14 residues. Trimming took 5 bases from V and 4 from J, leaving 14 bases between them. The V gene's germline CDR1 is SGHAT and CDR2 FQNNGV. The DNA of the CDR3 is TGTGCCAGCAGCCCAACACCGGTGGGCACTGAAGCTTTCTTT. Translating it yields CASSPTPVGTEAFF.

This clonotype was recorded many times. V and J are TRBV24-1 and TRBJ1-3; 8 nucleotides match TRBD1. Germline V gene lookup returns CDR1 KGHDR and CDR2 SFDVKD. The trim removed 2 bases at V and 0 bases at J, leaving 5 bases unmatched. The CDR3 totals 17 residues. The CDR3 loop reads CATSDSRTGISGNTIYF. The DNA for the CDR3 is TGTGCCACCAGTGATTCACGGACAGGGATCTCTGGAAACACCATATATTTT.

This clonotype has only one observation. This rearrangement joins TRBV5-6 to TRBJ1-3; the D is unclear. CDR1 is SGHDT, CDR2 YYEEEE, per germline. The CDR3 runs to 16 residues. The V and J ends lost 4 bases and 0 bases respectively, with 14 bases between them. CDR3 protein: CASSPGLSVSGNTIYF. DNA of the CDR3: TGTGCCAGCAGCCCGGGGTTGTCCGTCTCTGGAAACACCATATATTTT.

This chain connects TRBV4-1 to TRBJ2-2, with 9 positions matching TRBD1. The V and J ends lost 4 bases and 6 bases, in that order; junction bases with no gene match: 6. In germline, CDR1 is MGHRA, CDR2 YSYEKL. The CDR3 covers 15 residues. This CDR3 reads CASSRPGQGPGELFF. The CDR3 DNA reads as TGCGCCAGCAGCCGACCGGGACAGGGTCCCGGGGAGCTGTTTTTT.

This clonotype was seen more than once but under ten times. The V call is TRBV5-1, the J call TRBJ2-7; 9 bases agree with TRBD1. CDR3 length: 14 residues. Germline assignment: CDR1 SGHRS and CDR2 YFSETQ. The V gene end was trimmed by 0 bases and the J gene end by 7 bases; junction bases not matched to a gene: 5. Here the CDR3 DNA reads TGCGCCAGCAGCTTGGCGGACAGGGGCGGGGAGCAGTACTTC. Amino acid sequence: CASSLADRGGEQYF.

This clonotype was counted only a few times. This chain joins TRBV24-1 and TRBJ2-3, with D tentatively TRBD2 (6 bases). Trimming took off 5 bases at V and 4 bases at J, with 15 bases between the two ends. The CDR3 extends over 15 amino acids. Germline V gives CDR1 KGHDR, CDR2 SFDVKD. The CDR3 loop reads CATSGISGTSDTQYF. The CDR3 nucleotides are TGTGCCACCAGTGGGATTAGCGGAACTTCAGATACGCAGTATTTT.

The chain uses TRBV3-1 and TRBJ2-3; the D gene could be TRBD1 or TRBD2 (6 bases each). There are 13 residues in the CDR3. Germline CDR1 and CDR2: LGHDT and YNNKEL (reference sequence). Between the trimmed V and J ends, which lost 0 bases and 8 bases, there was a span of 9 bases. This CDR3 is CASSQDPGATQYF. CDR3 DNA: TGTGCCAGCAGCCAAGATCCGGGGGCTACGCAGTATTTT.

This clonotype was counted a few times. This sequence joins TRBV4-1 and TRBJ1-4; D gene ambiguous. This CDR3 has 16 residues. Trimming cost V 3 bases and J 0 bases, with 11 bases left between them. From germline, CDR1 is MGHRA and CDR2 YSYEKL. CDR3 sequence (DNA): TGCGCCAGCAGCCATTGGCGGCAAACAACTAATGAAAAACTGTTTTTT. Its translation: CASSHWRQTTNEKLFF.

This chain joins TRBV6-6 and TRBJ1-1, with D unclear. The germline V gene has CDR1 MNHNY and CDR2 SVGAGI (reference sequence). The CDR3 extends over 14 amino acids. With 6 bases removed from V and 0 bases from J, the gap between germline ends came to 11 bases. The DNA for the CDR3 is TGTGCCAGCAGCGCAGCTCAAATGAACACTGAAGCTTTCTTT. Its translation: CASSAAQMNTEAFF.

A few counts support this clonotype. This chain links TRBV7-9 with TRBJ1-6; TRBD1 is a possible D gene (6 bases). V was pared by 4 bases and J by 10 bases, with 14 bases between. Germline-derived CDR1 and CDR2 are SEHNR and FQNEAQ (reference sequence). The CDR3 is 14 residues long. CDR3 amino acids: CASSSQGLQSPLHF. The CDR3 nucleotides read TGTGCCAGCAGCTCACAGGGTTTACAGTCACCCCTCCACTTT.

The chain couples TRBV6-5 to TRBJ2-7, with TRBD1 matching 10 bases. V was pared by 6 bases and J by 4 bases, with 9 bases of the junction left unmatched. The CDR3 contains 15 residues. CDR1 is MNHEY, CDR2 SVGAGI, per germline. CDR3 sequence reads: CASSFGTGEAYEQYF. Written as DNA, the CDR3 is TGTGCCAGCAGCTTTGGGACAGGGGAGGCGTACGAGCAGTACTTC.

This clonotype was recorded a few times. V usage is TRBV9 and J usage is TRBJ2-2, with 10 bases lining up with TRBD1. Germline-derived CDR1 and CDR2 are SGDLS and YYNGEE. The CDR3 has 16 residues. V lost 0 bases to trimming and J lost 2 bases; unmatched junction nucleotides: 1. The CDR3 DNA sequence: TGTGCCAGCAGCGTAGGACAGGGGGCAAACACCGGGGAGCTGTTTTTT. This sequence encodes CASSVGQGANTGELFF.

This clonotype occurred a few times. The V call is TRBV5-6, the J call TRBJ2-7, with a tentative D call TRBD2 (5 bases). This CDR3 has 16 amino acids. Trimming took 4 bases from V and 5 from J, leaving 22 bases between them. Per germline, CDR1 SGHDT and CDR2 YYEEEE. CDR3 loop: CASSLSGRAGSNEQYF. DNA of the CDR3: TGTGCCAGCAGCCTTTCTGGGCGGGCCGGGTCCAACGAGCAGTACTTC.

The V gene is TRBV5-1, the J gene TRBJ1-1; no definite D call. V gave up 5 bases and J gave up 2 bases, with 16 bases separating them. The CDR3 runs 15 residues. Germline CDR1 SGHRS, CDR2 YFSETQ. DNA of the CDR3: TGCGCCAGCAGGATCTTAGCGTTCGCAAACACTGAAGCTTTCTTT. It encodes CASRILAFANTEAFF.

This chain uses TRBV9 with TRBJ2-3, with 9 bases lining up with TRBD2. Germline CDR1 reads SGDLS; CDR2 reads YYNGEE. There are 17 residues in the CDR3. After removal of 4 bases from V and 4 bases from J, the junction contained 13 bases not matched to a gene. CDR3 nucleotide sequence: TGTGCCAGCAGCCCCCGGGGTAGCGGGAGTATAGCAGATACGCAGTATTTT. It codes for CASSPRGSGSIADTQYF.

This clonotype was recorded a few times. J is TRBJ2-3 and V is TRBV25-1, with D tentatively TRBD2 (6 bases). Trimming cost V 3 bases and J 0 bases, with 19 bases left between them. CDR1 is MGHDK and CDR2 is SYGVNS in the germline V gene. This CDR3 region has 18 residues. The CDR3 sequence is CASSEGTGLSSSTDTQYF. The CDR3 bases are TGTGCCAGCAGTGAGGGGACTGGTTTATCATCTAGCACAGATACGCAGTATTTT.

This clonotype appeared many times. The rearrangement uses TRBV3-1 and TRBJ2-2; D not certain. V lost 3 bases and J lost 5, with 13 bases in between. CDR3 length equals 15 residues. Looked up from germline, CDR1 is LGHDT and CDR2 is YNNKEL (reference sequence). The CDR3 DNA reads TGTGCCAGCAGCCAGATGGTTGGGTCAACCGGGGAGCTGTTTTTT. It specifies CASSQMVGSTGELFF.

V is TRBV27 and J is TRBJ1-2; 7 bases agree with TRBD1. The CDR3 runs to 14 residues. J was trimmed by 4 bases and V by 2 bases; bases with no gene match: 4. Germline values: CDR1 MNHEY, CDR2 SMNVEV (reference sequence). CDR3 in amino acids: CASSLKGGSYGYTF. The CDR3 DNA follows: TGTGCCAGCAGTTTAAAAGGGGGCAGCTATGGCTACACCTTC.

This clonotype came up many times. The chain couples TRBV5-5 to TRBJ2-3, with TRBD1 matching 7 bases. The CDR3 sequence is 14 residues long. The V gene's germline CDR1 is SGHKS and CDR2 YYEKEE (reference sequence). V shed 4 bases and J 2 bases; nucleotides not matched to a gene: 4. The CDR3: CASSPGQITDTQYF. The CDR3 nucleotides are TGTGCCAGCAGCCCGGGACAGATCACAGATACGCAGTATTTT.

This clonotype appeared a few times. The chain carries TRBV12-3 or TRBV12-4 and TRBJ2-2; possibly TRBD1 or TRBD2 for D (5 bases each). The germline V and J ends were trimmed by 4 bases and 7 bases, with 7 bases remaining between them. This CDR3 has 12 residues. CDR3 DNA: TGTGCCAGCAGTTATGGGGGCGGGGAGCTGTTTTTT. Translation: CASSYGGGELFF.

The V and J genes are TRBV5-6 and TRBJ2-7; D is ambiguous. V was pared by 2 bases and J by 6 bases, with 18 bases between. CDR1 is SGHDT and CDR2 is YYEEEE in the germline V gene. The CDR3 totals 15 residues. The CDR3 bases are TGTGCCAGCAGCTTTAACTCCAGGCCTTCCATCGAGCAGTACTTC. Its translation is CASSFNSRPSIEQYF.

In its sample, this clonotype was seen a few times. The genes are TRBV6-5 and TRBJ1-5, with TRBD1 matching 8 bases. The CDR3 has 15 amino acids. The germline V gene has CDR1 MNHEY and CDR2 SVGAGI. With 6 bases clipped from V and 3 bases from J, the junction kept 7 bases outside the gene matches. The CDR3: CASRDTGGYNQPQHF. CDR3 in DNA: TGTGCCAGCAGGGACACAGGGGGGTACAATCAGCCCCAGCATTTT.

In its sample, this clonotype was seen a few times. The chain has TRBV28 and TRBJ2-7; 7 positions agree with TRBD2. Germline values: CDR1 MDHEN, CDR2 SYDVKM. The CDR3 totals 14 residues. This CDR3 is CASQRSGPTYEQYF. CDR3 sequence (DNA): TGTGCGTCTCAGCGTAGCGGGCCGACCTACGAGCAGTACTTC.

There are a few counts of this clonotype. This chain links TRBV20-1 with TRBJ2-1, with 9 bases identical to TRBD1. The CDR3 extends over 12 amino acids. The germline gives CDR1 DFQATT, CDR2 SNEGSKA (reference sequence). V shed 5 bases and J 10 bases; nucleotides not matched to a gene: 6. This CDR3 is CSAWTGVGEQFF. The CDR3 region has the DNA TGCAGTGCTTGGACAGGGGTTGGGGAGCAGTTCTTC.

The chain recombines TRBV18 with TRBJ2-3, with D possibly being TRBD1 or TRBD2 (5 bases each). Trimming pared 1 base from V and 2 bases from J, leaving 19 bases between. The CDR3 length is 18 residues. In germline, CDR1 is KGHSH, CDR2 LQKENI. This chain's CDR3 is CASSPLIPGTAITDTQYF. DNA for the CDR3: TGTGCCAGCTCACCACTAATTCCAGGGACGGCGATCACAGATACGCAGTATTTT.

This rearrangement joins TRBV20-1 to TRBJ1-1, with D possibly TRBD1 on 5 matching bases. The CDR3 is made up of 18 amino acids. V lost 0 bases to trimming and J lost 4 bases, with 24 bases between them. Germline values: CDR1 DFQATT, CDR2 SNEGSKA (reference sequence). The CDR3 reads CSARDPQGPNIRGTEAFF. The CDR3, as DNA: TGCAGTGCTAGAGACCCCCAGGGACCTAACATACGCGGCACTGAAGCTTTCTTT.

There are many counts of this clonotype. The rearrangement joins TRBV29-1 to TRBJ2-4; perhaps D is TRBD1 or TRBD2 (5 bases each). The CDR3 length is 14 residues. Per germline, CDR1 SQVTM and CDR2 ANQGSEA. Trimming pared 5 bases from V and 0 bases from J, leaving 11 bases between. The CDR3 region is CSVQGPLAKNIQYF. DNA for the CDR3: TGCAGCGTTCAGGGACCCCTAGCCAAAAACATTCAGTACTTC.